This T cell receptor (beta chain) appears in the sequencing data of a study of T cells in Graves' hyperthyroidism and ophthalmopathy. Study-wide results and caveats: Patients with ophthalmopathy were separated from those with stable hyperthyroidism by a 13 V-J model. In validation, the model predicted ophthalmopathy. These predictions came a median around 5.9 months before onset.

Stable Graves' hyperthyroidism meant no ophthalmopathy progression within 18 months. These patients, aged 18 to 65, had recently diagnosed hyperthyroidism lasting under 2 months. Concerning this clonotype itself: Its antigen is unknown.

The CDR3 totals 20 residues. Germline V lookup: CDR1 MGHRA, CDR2 YSYEKL. J lost 3 bases, V lost 3 bases, and 19 bases had no gene match. The TCR beta CDR3 regions underwent amplification using RNA transcripts as the source. The TCR CDR3 first-round RT-PCR relied on the HTBI primer set. TCRdb used MiXCR to reprocess the multiplex PCR reads, holding one entry per CDR3 protein. The sample consists of roughly 700,000 distinct CDR3 sequences, about 18% of them appearing once. This clonotype was sampled from a man aged 45-65 years with Graves' hyperthyroidism. Sequencing input: blood. The rearrangement links TRBV4-1 to TRBJ2-5; 10 bases match TRBD2. The CDR3 here is CASSHPRRGAQREGEETQYF. The DNA for the CDR3 is TGCGCCAGCAGCCACCCAAGACGGGGGGCCCAGCGGGAGGGAGAAGAGACCCAGTACTTC.